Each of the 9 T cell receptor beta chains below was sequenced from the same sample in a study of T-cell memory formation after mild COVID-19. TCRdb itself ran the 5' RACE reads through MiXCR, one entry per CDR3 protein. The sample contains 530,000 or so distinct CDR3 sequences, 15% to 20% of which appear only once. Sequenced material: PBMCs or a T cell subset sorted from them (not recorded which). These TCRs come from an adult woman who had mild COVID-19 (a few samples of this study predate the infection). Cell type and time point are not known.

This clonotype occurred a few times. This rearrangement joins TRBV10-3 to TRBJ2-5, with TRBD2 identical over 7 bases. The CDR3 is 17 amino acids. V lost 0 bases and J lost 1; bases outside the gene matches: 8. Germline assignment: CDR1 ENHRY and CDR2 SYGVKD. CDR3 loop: CAISESGSGRLQETQYF. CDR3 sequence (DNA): TGTGCCATCAGTGAGTCCGGTAGCGGGCGCCTCCAAGAGACCCAGTACTTC.

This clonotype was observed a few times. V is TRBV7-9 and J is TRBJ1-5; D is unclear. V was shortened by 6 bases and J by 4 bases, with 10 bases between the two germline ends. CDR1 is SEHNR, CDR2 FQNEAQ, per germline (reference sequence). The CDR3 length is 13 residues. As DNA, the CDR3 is TGTGCCAGCAGGTCGGGCGCAAATCAGCCCCAGCATTTT. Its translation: CASRSGANQPQHF. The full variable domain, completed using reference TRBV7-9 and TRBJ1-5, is DTGVSQNPRHKITKRGQNVTFRCDPISEHNRLYWYRQTLGQGPEFLTYFQNEAQLEKSRLLSDRFSAERPKGSFSTLEIQRTEQGDSAMYLCASRSGANQPQHFGDGTRLSIL.

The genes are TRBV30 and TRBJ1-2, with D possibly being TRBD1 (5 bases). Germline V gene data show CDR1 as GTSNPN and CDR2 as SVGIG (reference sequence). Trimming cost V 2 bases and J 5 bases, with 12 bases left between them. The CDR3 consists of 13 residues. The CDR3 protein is CAWSITGRYGYTF. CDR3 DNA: TGTGCCTGGAGTATAACAGGCCGTTATGGCTACACCTTC.

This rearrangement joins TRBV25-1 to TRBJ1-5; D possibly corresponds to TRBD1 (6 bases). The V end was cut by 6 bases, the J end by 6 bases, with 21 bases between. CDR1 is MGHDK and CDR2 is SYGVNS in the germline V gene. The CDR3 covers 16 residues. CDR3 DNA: TGTGCCAGCAGCCCTTCGGGACAAGGCCTTAGTCAGCCCCAGCATTTT. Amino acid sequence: CASSPSGQGLSQPQHF.

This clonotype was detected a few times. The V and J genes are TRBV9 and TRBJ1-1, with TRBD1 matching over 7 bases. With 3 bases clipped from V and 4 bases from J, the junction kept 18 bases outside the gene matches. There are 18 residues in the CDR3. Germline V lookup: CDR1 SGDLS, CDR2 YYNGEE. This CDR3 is CASSEDGTEWQRITEAFF. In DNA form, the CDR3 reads TGTGCCAGCAGCGAAGACGGGACAGAGTGGCAAAGGATCACTGAAGCTTTCTTT.

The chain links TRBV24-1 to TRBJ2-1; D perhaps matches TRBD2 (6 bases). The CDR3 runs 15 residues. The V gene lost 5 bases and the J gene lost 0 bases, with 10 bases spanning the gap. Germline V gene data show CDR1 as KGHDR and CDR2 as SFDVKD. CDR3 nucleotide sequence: TGTGCCACCAGTGCACACGGGAGCTCCTACAATGAGCAGTTCTTC. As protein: CATSAHGSSYNEQFF.

Written as DNA, the CDR3 is TGTGCCAGCAGACCACAGGGGTGGGACACTGAAGCTTTCTTT. As protein: CASRPQGWDTEAFF. V and J are TRBV5-8 and TRBJ1-1, with 7 bases lining up with TRBD1. The CDR3 contains 14 residues. Germline CDR1 SGHTS, CDR2 YDEGEE. The junction had 7 bases not matched to a gene; V was cut back by 5 bases and J by 3 bases.

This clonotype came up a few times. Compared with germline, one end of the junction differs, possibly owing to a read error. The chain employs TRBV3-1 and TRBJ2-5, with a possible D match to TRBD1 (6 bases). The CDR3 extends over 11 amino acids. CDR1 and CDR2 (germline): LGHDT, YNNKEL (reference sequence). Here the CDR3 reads CASSQARTVDF. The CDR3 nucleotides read TGTGCCAGCAGCCAAGCCCGGACAGTGGACTTC.

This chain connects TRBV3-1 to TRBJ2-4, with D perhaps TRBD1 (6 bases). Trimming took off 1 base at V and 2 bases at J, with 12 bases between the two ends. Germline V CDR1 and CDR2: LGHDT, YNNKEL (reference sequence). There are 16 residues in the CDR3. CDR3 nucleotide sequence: TGTGCCAGCAGCCAAGTTCCTACAGGGCCCAAAAACATTCAGTACTTC. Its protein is CASSQVPTGPKNIQYF.